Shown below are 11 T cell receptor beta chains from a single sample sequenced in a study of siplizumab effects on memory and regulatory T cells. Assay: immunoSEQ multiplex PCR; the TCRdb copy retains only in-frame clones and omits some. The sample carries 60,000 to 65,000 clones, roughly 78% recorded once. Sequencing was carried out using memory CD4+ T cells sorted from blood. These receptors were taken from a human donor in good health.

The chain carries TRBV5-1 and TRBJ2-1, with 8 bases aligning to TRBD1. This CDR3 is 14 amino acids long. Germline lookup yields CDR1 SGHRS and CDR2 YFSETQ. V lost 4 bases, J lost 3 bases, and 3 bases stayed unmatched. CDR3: CASSVTGGYNEQFF. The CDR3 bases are TGCGCCAGCAGCGTTACAGGGGGCTACAATGAGCAGTTCTTC.

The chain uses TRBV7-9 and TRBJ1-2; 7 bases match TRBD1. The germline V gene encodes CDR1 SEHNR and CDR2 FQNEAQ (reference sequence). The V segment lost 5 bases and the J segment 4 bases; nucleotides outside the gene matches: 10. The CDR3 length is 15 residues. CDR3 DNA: TGTGCCAGCAGCCTCGGACAGGCCCCTGGCTATGGCTACACCTTC. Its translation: CASSLGQAPGYGYTF.

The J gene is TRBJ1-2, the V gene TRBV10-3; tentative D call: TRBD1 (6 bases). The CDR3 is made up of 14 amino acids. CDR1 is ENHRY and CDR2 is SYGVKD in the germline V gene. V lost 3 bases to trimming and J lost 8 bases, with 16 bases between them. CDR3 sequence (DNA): TGTGCCATCAGTGAAGGCAGGGGTTTGCGGGGCTACACCTTC. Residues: CAISEGRGLRGYTF.

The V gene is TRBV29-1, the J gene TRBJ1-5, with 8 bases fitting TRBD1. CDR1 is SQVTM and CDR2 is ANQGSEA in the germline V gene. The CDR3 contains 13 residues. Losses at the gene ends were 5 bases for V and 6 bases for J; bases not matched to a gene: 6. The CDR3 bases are TGCAGCGTTCAGGGGGCCATGGGTCAGCCCCAGCATTTT. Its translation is CSVQGAMGQPQHF. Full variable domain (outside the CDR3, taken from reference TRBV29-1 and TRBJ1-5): SAVISQKPSRDICQRGTSLTIQCQVDSQVTMMFWYRQQPGQSLTLIATANQGSEATYESGFVIDKFPISRPNLTFSTLTVSNMSPEDSSIYLCSVQGAMGQPQHFGDGTRLSIL.

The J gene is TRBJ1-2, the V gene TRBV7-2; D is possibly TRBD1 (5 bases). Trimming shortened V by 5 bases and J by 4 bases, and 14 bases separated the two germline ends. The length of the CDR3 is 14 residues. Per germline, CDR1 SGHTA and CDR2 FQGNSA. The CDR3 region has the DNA TGTGCCAGCAGCAATCAACAGGCCCTCTATGGCTACACCTTC. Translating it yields CASSNQQALYGYTF.

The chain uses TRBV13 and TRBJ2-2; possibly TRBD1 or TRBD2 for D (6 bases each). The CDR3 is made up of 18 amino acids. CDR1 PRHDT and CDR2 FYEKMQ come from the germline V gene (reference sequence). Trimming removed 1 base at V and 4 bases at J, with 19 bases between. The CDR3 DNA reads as TGTGCCAGCAGCTTAGCCCGGGACACCCGGGGGAGCACCGGGGAGCTGTTTTTT. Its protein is CASSLARDTRGSTGELFF.

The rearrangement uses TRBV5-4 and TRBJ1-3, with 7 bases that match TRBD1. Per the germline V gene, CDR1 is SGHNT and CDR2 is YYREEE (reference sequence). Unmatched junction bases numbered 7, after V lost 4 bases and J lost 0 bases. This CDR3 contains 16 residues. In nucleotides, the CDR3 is TGTGCCAGCAGCCCGGACAGGACCGTCTCTGGAAACACCATATATTTT. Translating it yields CASSPDRTVSGNTIYF.

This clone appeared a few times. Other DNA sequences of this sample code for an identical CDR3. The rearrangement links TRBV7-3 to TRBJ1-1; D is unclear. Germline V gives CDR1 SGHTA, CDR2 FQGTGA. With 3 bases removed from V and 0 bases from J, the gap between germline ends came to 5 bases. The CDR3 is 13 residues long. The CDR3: CASSLTVNTEAFF. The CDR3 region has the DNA TGTGCCAGCAGCTTGACGGTGAACACTGAAGCTTTCTTT.

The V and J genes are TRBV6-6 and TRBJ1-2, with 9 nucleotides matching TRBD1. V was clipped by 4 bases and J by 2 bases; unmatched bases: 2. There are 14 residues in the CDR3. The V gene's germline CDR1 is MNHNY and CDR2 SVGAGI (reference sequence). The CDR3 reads CASSFGQGNYGYTF. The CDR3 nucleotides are TGTGCCAGCAGTTTCGGACAGGGGAACTATGGCTACACCTTC.

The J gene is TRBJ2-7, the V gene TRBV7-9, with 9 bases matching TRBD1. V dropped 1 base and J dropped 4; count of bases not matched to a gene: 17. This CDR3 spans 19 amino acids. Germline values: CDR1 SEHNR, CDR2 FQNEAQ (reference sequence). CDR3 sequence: CASSLEGGFLGTGKYEQYF. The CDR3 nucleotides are TGTGCCAGCAGCTTAGAGGGTGGTTTCTTGGGGACAGGGAAATACGAGCAGTACTTC.

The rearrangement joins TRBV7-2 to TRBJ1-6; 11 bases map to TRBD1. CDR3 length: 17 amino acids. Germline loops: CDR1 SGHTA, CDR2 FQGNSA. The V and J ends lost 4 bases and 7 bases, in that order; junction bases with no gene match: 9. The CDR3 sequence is CASSSKDRGRRNSPLHF. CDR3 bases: TGTGCCAGCAGCTCGAAGGACAGGGGGCGCCGGAATTCACCCCTCCACTTT. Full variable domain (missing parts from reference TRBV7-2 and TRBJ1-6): GAGVSQSPSNKVTEKGKDVELRCDPISGHTALYWYRQSLGQGLEFLIYFQGNSAPDKSGLPSDRFSAERTGGSVSTLTIQRTQQEDSAVYLCASSSKDRGRRNSPLHFGNGTRLTVT.